The 26 T cell receptor beta chains listed next were all sequenced from one sample in a study of cytomegalovirus exposure and HLA in healthy donors. The PCR had 60 Vbeta and 13 Jbeta primers. Only in-frame clones appear in the TCRdb table, and some are missing; sequencing was by immunoSEQ multiplex PCR. The sample holds some 96,000 clones, 77% seen once. The specimen was PBMCs. Source of these receptors: a female donor in good health and CMV-seronegative.

The chain is built from TRBV5-1 and TRBJ2-1; the match to TRBD1 covers 7 bases. Germline-derived CDR1 and CDR2 are SGHRS and YFSETQ. This CDR3 contains 13 residues. With V trimmed by 3 bases and J by 4 bases, 1 base remained unmatched. DNA for the CDR3: TGCGCCAGCAGCTCGACAGGGTACAATGAGCAGTTCTTC. Protein: CASSSTGYNEQFF.

This chain links TRBV5-1 with TRBJ2-3; 7 nucleotides align to TRBD2. The V gene end was trimmed by 1 base and the J gene end by 2 bases; junction bases not matched to a gene: 7. The CDR3 sequence is 16 residues long. Looked up from germline, CDR1 is SGHRS and CDR2 is YFSETQ. The CDR3 sequence is CASSLRRDYITDTQYF. CDR3 DNA: TGCGCCAGCAGCTTGCGTCGGGACTACATCACAGATACGCAGTATTTT.

In DNA, the CDR3 is TGTGCCAGCAGCTTGGATGGGCCCAGTACTGAAGCTTTCTTT. This gives the protein CASSLDGPSTEAFF. V and J are TRBV5-8 and TRBJ1-1; D is unclear. V was pared by 0 bases and J by 5 bases, with 11 bases between. The CDR3 contains 14 residues. CDR1 is SGHTS and CDR2 is YDEGEE in the germline V gene.

V and J are TRBV28 and TRBJ2-7; maybe TRBD1 (7 bases). Germline V gene sequence: CDR1 MDHEN, CDR2 SYDVKM. Trimming removed 4 bases at V and 3 bases at J, with 13 bases between. The CDR3 is 14 residues long. The DNA of the CDR3 is TGTGCCAGCAGTTCGGCGGGACAGAGCTACGAGCAGTACTTC. It translates to CASSSAGQSYEQYF.

The V call is TRBV7-8, the J call TRBJ2-2, with a possible D match to TRBD1 (7 bases). The CDR3 has 15 amino acids. Trimming took 5 bases from V and 2 from J, leaving 12 bases between them. CDR1 and CDR2 (germline): SGHVS, FQNEAQ. In nucleotides, the CDR3 is TGTGCCAGCAGCAGCAGGGGGGTCAACACCGGGGAGCTGTTTTTT. Translating it yields CASSSRGVNTGELFF.

The chain combines TRBV7-9 with TRBJ1-1, with 7 nucleotides matching TRBD1. The V gene's germline CDR1 is SEHNR and CDR2 FQNEAQ (reference sequence). CDR3 length equals 15 residues. The junction had 6 bases not matched to a gene; V was cut back by 1 base and J by 4 bases. The CDR3 sequence is CASSLGQGEFTEAFF. The CDR3 DNA sequence: TGTGCCAGCAGCTTAGGCCAGGGGGAGTTCACTGAAGCTTTCTTT.

This clone was counted once. The chain links TRBV7-9 to TRBJ2-7; no clear D gene. Germline loops: CDR1 SEHNR, CDR2 FQNEAQ (reference sequence). Deletions cut 4 bases from V and 4 bases from J, with 20 bases between. There are 16 residues in the CDR3. The CDR3 DNA reads TGTGCCAGCAGCTCTTCTCCCCCGGTCGCCCTTTACGAGCAGTACTTC. This gives the protein CASSSSPPVALYEQYF.

The chain's CDR3 is CASSMGQLDGYTF. The DNA for the CDR3 is TGTGCCAGCAGCATGGGACAGCTAGATGGCTACACCTTC. The chain links TRBV5-4 to TRBJ1-2, with TRBD1 identical over 7 bases. The CDR3 has 13 amino acids. CDR1 and CDR2 (germline): SGHNT, YYREEE (reference sequence). V was pared by 4 bases and J by 6 bases, with 6 bases of the junction left unmatched.

This chain links TRBV21-1 with TRBJ1-6; the D call of TRBD1 is as the table states it, not checked on the DNA. TRBV21-1 is recorded as a pseudogene. The CDR3 has 21 residues. The CDR3: CASSFRLPGQFSSSYNSPLHF. CDR3 in DNA: TGTGCCAGCAGCTTTCGTCTCCCGGGACAGTTCTCTAGCTCCTATAATTCACCCCTCCACTTT.

This sequence joins TRBV5-4 and TRBJ2-2; D is perhaps TRBD2 (5 bases). V was cut by 3 bases and J by 5 bases, with 11 bases left in between. Germline V CDR1 and CDR2: SGHNT, YYREEE (reference sequence). The CDR3 has 14 residues. The DNA of the CDR3 is TGTGCCAGCAGCTGGAAGAGGGATACCGGGGAGCTGTTTTTT. It yields the protein CASSWKRDTGELFF.

This clone was seen once. J is TRBJ2-5 and V is TRBV5-5; tentatively, D is TRBD1 (6 bases). The CDR3 has 14 residues. Trimming removed 5 bases at V and 5 bases at J, with 16 bases between. The germline CDR1 and CDR2 sequences are SGHKS and YYEKEE (reference sequence). This chain's CDR3 is CASRDRTVGETQYF. The CDR3 region has the DNA TGTGCCAGCAGGGACCGGACAGTTGGGGAGACCCAGTACTTC.

About this clone: At one of its ends the junction is not consistent with the germline gene, which may arise from a read error. The chain carries TRBV7-3 and TRBJ1-2; 7 positions match TRBD1. Germline CDR1 reads SGHTA; CDR2 reads FQGTGA. The CDR3 contains 13 residues. The CDR3 nucleotides are TGTGCCAGCAGCCCCCGTTACGGACAGGTCCCAGCCTTC. Amino acids: CASSPRYGQVPAF.

In regard to this clone: Within the sample, other DNA sequences also encode this same CDR3. The chain uses TRBV6-5 and TRBJ1-4; 9 bases map to TRBD1. With V trimmed by 2 bases and J by 6 bases, 1 base remained unmatched. This CDR3 region has 14 residues. Germline V gene data show CDR1 as MNHEY and CDR2 as SVGAGI. The CDR3 DNA sequence: TGTGCCAGCAGTTACAGGACAGGGGATGAAAAACTGTTTTTT. Protein: CASSYRTGDEKLFF.

This rearrangement joins TRBV7-2 to TRBJ1-2; D may be TRBD1 (6 bases). Per the germline V gene, CDR1 is SGHTA and CDR2 is FQGNSA. V was shortened by 5 bases and J by 8 bases, with 15 bases between the two germline ends. The CDR3 has 13 residues. CDR3 sequence: CASSPGHGEGYTF. Written as DNA, the CDR3 is TGTGCCAGCAGCCCGGGACACGGCGAGGGCTACACCTTC.

The V call is TRBV5-4, the J call TRBJ2-3; TRBD2 might be the D (7 bases). CDR3 length equals 16 residues. Looked up from germline, CDR1 is SGHNT and CDR2 is YYREEE (reference sequence). V lost 4 bases and J lost 4, with 19 bases in between. The CDR3 loop is CASSPPRGGRADTQYF. DNA of the CDR3: TGTGCCAGCAGCCCGCCAAGGGGGGGCCGGGCAGATACGCAGTATTTT.

This clone occurred a few times. V and J are TRBV11-1 and TRBJ1-2, with TRBD1 matching 11 bases. Germline loops: CDR1 SGHAT, CDR2 FQDESV (reference sequence). The CDR3 spans 17 residues. The junction had 7 bases not matched to a gene; V was cut back by 4 bases and J by 0 bases. CDR3 residues: CASSSPGQGDPNYGYTF. The CDR3 nucleotides read TGTGCCAGCAGCTCTCCGGGACAGGGGGATCCTAACTATGGCTACACCTTC.

The chain couples TRBV27 to TRBJ1-2, with D tentatively TRBD1 (5 bases). CDR1 is MNHEY and CDR2 is SMNVEV in the germline V gene (reference sequence). Trimming cost V 3 bases and J 4 bases, with 12 bases left between them. This CDR3 is built from 14 residues. Here the CDR3 reads CASSFGGAGYGYTF. Here the CDR3 DNA reads TGTGCCAGCAGTTTCGGAGGGGCGGGCTATGGCTACACCTTC.

The chain combines TRBV7-6 with TRBJ1-2, with D hard to call. From germline, CDR1 is SGHVS and CDR2 FNYEAQ. Deletions cut 4 bases from V and 8 bases from J, with 14 bases between. CDR3 length equals 13 residues. CDR3 sequence: CASSSSLERGYTF. The CDR3 nucleotides are TGTGCCAGCAGCTCCTCCCTCGAGAGGGGCTACACCTTC.

The chain uses TRBV2 and TRBJ2-3; a weak D match, TRBD1 (6 bases). Germline CDR1 reads SNHLY; CDR2 reads FYNNEI. The CDR3 runs to 15 residues. V gave up 10 bases and J gave up 0 bases, with 17 bases separating them. The DNA for the CDR3 is TGTGCCACACACCCCGGGACAAAGAGCACAGATACGCAGTATTTT. It translates to CATHPGTKSTDTQYF.

V usage is TRBV5-1 and J usage is TRBJ2-5; TRBD2 matches at 8 bases. The CDR3 is 15 residues long. V lost 4 bases, J lost 4 bases, and 9 bases stayed unmatched. Germline CDR1 is SGHRS and CDR2 is YFSETQ. This CDR3 reads CASSGDGTRRETQYF. CDR3 DNA sequence: TGCGCCAGCAGCGGAGACGGGACTAGACGAGAGACCCAGTACTTC.

J is TRBJ1-3 and V is TRBV2; 8 positions match TRBD1. The CDR3 runs 18 residues. CDR1 and CDR2 (germline): SNHLY, FYNNEI. After removal of 4 bases from V and 0 bases from J, the junction contained 11 bases not matched to a gene. DNA of the CDR3: TGTGCCAGCAGTGTCCGACAGGGGAACTCTCTCTCTGGAAACACCATATATTTT. Translation gives CASSVRQGNSLSGNTIYF. Looking up the rest from reference TRBV2 and TRBJ1-3 gives the full variable domain: EPEVTQTPSHQVTQMGQEVILRCVPISNHLYFYWYRQILGQKVEFLVSFYNNEISEKSEIFDDQFSVERPDGSNFTLKIRSTKLEDSAMYFCASSVRQGNSLSGNTIYFGEGSWLTVV.

This clone has just one count. This chain links TRBV29-1 with TRBJ1-5, with a weak D call TRBD1 (5 bases). CDR1 is SQVTM and CDR2 is ANQGSEA in the germline V gene. This CDR3 region has 13 residues. Trimming removed 6 bases at V and 4 bases at J, with 13 bases between. The CDR3 coding sequence is TGCAGCGTCGCAACAGGCCCAAATCAGCCCCAGCATTTT. Protein sequence: CSVATGPNQPQHF.

The chain uses TRBV6-5 and TRBJ1-1; D is possibly TRBD1 (5 bases). Germline V gives CDR1 MNHEY, CDR2 SVGAGI. The CDR3 extends over 14 amino acids. V lost 6 bases and J lost 1, with 12 bases in between. CDR3 DNA sequence: TGTGCCAGCAGCCCGGGACTTTGGAACACTGAAGCTTTCTTT. This gives the protein CASSPGLWNTEAFF.

As for this clone: This specimen includes other DNA sequences encoding the same CDR3. The chain links TRBV9 to TRBJ1-6; D ambiguous. The CDR3 covers 14 residues. Per the germline V gene, CDR1 is SGDLS and CDR2 is YYNGEE. Trimming removed 2 bases from V and 4 bases from J, with 7 bases in between. This CDR3 is CASSVSGYNSPLHF. In nucleotides, the CDR3 is TGTGCCAGCAGCGTGTCCGGGTATAATTCACCCCTCCACTTT.

The V call is TRBV15, the J call TRBJ2-7; 7 nucleotides align to TRBD1. This CDR3 spans 16 amino acids. The germline CDR1 and CDR2 sequences are LNHNV and YYDKDF (reference sequence). Trimming cost V 2 bases and J 3 bases; bases outside gene matches: 10. The CDR3 DNA reads TGTGCCACCAGCAGATTTAATCAGGGGGTTGACTACGAGCAGTACTTC. This sequence encodes CATSRFNQGVDYEQYF.

The chain employs TRBV7-8 and TRBJ1-1; 12 nucleotides match TRBD1. Trimming at V came to 8 bases and at J to 6 bases, leaving 10 bases not matched to a gene. Germline loops: CDR1 SGHVS, CDR2 FQNEAQ. This CDR3 contains 15 residues. CDR3 sequence: CASRRDRGRVAEAFF. CDR3 nucleotides: TGTGCCAGCCGCCGGGACAGGGGGCGCGTGGCTGAAGCTTTCTTT.